This TCR beta chain was sequenced in a study of radiation and T cells in renal cell carcinoma. As for this clone: The antigen remains unidentified.

The time point is: blood 2 weeks post-SBRT. Treatment denoted: 15 Gy SBRT to primary tumor, nephrectomy 4 weeks later. Blood was sampled at baseline, 2 weeks and 4 weeks after SBRT. Clear cell pathology was present in this patient's renal cell carcinoma. General observations from the study: Baseline intratumoral clonotype presence is unknown without pretreatment biopsies. In blood, top tumor clones expanded by 2 weeks, shrinking by 4.

Germline V gene lookup returns CDR1 MNHEY and CDR2 SVGAGI. V was shortened by 2 bases and J by 6 bases, with 17 bases between the two germline ends. CDR3 length: 15 residues. The method was immunoSEQ multiplex PCR; TCRdb's version includes in-frame clones alone and lacks a portion of them. The sample holds about 120,000 clones, about four fifths seen once. The source is a man aged 50-59 years with renal cell carcinoma. V usage is TRBV6-5 and J usage is TRBJ2-7, with D tentatively TRBD2 (5 bases). Sequencing used blood, obtained from a patient whose treatment included radiotherapy and nephrectomy. The DNA for the CDR3 is TGTGCCAGCAGTTACCGATCCCCATTGGACTCCGAGCAGTACTTC. Translating it yields CASSYRSPLDSEQYF.